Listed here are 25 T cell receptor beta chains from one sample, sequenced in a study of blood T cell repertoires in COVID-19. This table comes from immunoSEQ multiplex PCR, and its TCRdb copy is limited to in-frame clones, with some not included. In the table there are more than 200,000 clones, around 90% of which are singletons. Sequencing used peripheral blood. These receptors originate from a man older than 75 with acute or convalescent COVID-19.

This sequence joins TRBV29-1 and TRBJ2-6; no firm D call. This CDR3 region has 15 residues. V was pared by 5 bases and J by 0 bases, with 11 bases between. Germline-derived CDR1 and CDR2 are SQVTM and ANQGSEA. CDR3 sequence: CSVLSPSSGANVLTF. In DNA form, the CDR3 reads TGCAGCGTTTTATCGCCTAGCTCTGGGGCCAACGTCCTGACTTTC.

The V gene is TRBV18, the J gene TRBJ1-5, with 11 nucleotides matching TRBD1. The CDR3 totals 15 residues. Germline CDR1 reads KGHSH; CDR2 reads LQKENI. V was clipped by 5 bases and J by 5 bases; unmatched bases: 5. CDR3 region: CASSGGTGGDQPQHF. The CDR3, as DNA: TGTGCCAGCTCAGGCGGGACAGGGGGGGATCAGCCCCAGCATTTT.

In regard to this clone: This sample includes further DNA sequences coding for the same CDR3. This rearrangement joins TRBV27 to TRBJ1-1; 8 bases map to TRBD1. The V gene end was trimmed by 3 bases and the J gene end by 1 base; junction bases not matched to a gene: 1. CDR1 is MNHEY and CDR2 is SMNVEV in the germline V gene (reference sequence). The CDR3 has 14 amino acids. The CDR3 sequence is CASSFDRGNTEAFF. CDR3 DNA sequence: TGTGCCAGCAGTTTCGACAGGGGGAACACTGAAGCTTTCTTT.

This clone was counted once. CDR3 protein: CASSPRQYNEQFF. Written as DNA, the CDR3 is TGTGCCAGCAGTCCGCGACAATACAATGAGCAGTTCTTC. V and J are TRBV12-3 or TRBV12-4 and TRBJ2-1; D is unclear. Trimming took off 5 bases at V and 4 bases at J, with 9 bases between the two ends. The CDR3 consists of 13 residues.

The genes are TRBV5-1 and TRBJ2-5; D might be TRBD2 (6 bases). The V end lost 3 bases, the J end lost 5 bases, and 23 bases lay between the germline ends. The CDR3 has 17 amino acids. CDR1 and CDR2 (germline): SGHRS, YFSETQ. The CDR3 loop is CASSSGTRDLRGETQYF. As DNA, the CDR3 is TGCGCCAGCAGCTCTGGAACCCGGGACCTCCGGGGGGAGACCCAGTACTTC.

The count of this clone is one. CDR3 bases: TGTGCCAGCAGCCCTTTACAGGGCCCCGGGGAGCTGTTTTTT. Protein product: CASSPLQGPGELFF. The V and J genes are TRBV7-6 and TRBJ2-2; D possibly corresponds to TRBD1 (6 bases). The length of the CDR3 is 14 residues. Per germline, CDR1 SGHVS and CDR2 FNYEAQ. The ends were cut back, 5 bases at V and 6 bases at J, with 13 bases in the middle.

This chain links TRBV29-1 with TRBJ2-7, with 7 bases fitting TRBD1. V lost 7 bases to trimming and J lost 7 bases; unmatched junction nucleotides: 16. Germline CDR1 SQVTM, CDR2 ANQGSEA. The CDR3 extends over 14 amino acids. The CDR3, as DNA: TGCAGCGGGAGTAAGGGGACAGACATAATAGAGCAGTACTTC. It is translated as CSGSKGTDIIEQYF.

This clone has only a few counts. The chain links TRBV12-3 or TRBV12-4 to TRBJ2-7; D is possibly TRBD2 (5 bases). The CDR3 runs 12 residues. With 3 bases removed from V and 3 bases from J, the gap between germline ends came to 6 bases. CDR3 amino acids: CASSLEVYEQYF. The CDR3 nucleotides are TGTGCCAGCAGTTTGGAGGTCTACGAGCAGTACTTC.

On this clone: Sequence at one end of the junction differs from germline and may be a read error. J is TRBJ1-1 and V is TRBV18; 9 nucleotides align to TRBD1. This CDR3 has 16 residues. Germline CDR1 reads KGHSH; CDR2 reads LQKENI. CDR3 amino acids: CASSPRGTGRITEAFF. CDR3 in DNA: TGTGCCAGCTCTCCACGGGGGACAGGGCGAATCACTGAAGCTTTCTTT.

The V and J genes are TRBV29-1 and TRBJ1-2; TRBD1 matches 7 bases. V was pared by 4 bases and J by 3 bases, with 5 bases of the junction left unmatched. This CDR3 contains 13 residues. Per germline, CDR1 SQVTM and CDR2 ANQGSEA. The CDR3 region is CSVGAGGDYGYTF. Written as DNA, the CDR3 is TGCAGCGTTGGGGCAGGGGGAGACTATGGCTACACCTTC.

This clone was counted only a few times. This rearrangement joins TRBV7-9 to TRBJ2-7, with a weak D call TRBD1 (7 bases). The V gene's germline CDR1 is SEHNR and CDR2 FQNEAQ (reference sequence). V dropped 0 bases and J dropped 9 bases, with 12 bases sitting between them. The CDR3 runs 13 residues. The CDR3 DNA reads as TGTGCCAGCAGCTTAGCGGCAGGGGGAGGGCAGTACTTC. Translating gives CASSLAAGGGQYF.

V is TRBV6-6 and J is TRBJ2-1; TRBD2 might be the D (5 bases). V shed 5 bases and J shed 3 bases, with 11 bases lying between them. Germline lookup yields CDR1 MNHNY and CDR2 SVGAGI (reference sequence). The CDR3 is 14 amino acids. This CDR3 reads CASSATTSYNEQFF. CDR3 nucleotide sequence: TGTGCCAGCAGTGCGACCACTAGCTACAATGAGCAGTTCTTC.

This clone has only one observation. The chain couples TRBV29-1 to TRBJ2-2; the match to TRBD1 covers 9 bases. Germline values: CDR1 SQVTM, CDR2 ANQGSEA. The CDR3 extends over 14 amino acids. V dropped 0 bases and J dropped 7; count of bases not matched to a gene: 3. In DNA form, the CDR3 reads TGCAGCGTTGAAGAGGGACAGGGCAACGGGGAGCTGTTTTTT. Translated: CSVEEGQGNGELFF.

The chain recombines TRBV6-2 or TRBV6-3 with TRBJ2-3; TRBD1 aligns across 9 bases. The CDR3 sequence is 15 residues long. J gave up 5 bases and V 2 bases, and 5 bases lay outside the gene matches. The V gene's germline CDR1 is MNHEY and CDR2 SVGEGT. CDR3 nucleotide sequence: TGTGCCAGCAGTTACGGACAGGGGCGCGAAGATACGCAGTATTTT. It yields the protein CASSYGQGREDTQYF.

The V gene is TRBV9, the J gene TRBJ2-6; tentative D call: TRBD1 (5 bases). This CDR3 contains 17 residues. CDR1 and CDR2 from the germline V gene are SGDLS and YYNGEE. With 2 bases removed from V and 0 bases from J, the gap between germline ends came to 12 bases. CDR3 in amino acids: CASSVGHESSGANVLTF. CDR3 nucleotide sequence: TGTGCCAGCAGCGTTGGACATGAAAGCTCTGGGGCCAACGTCCTGACTTTC.

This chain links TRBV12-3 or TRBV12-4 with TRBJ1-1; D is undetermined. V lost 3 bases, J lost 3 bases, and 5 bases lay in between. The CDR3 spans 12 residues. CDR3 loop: CASSFWHTEAFF. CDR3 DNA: TGTGCCAGCAGTTTCTGGCACACTGAAGCTTTCTTT.

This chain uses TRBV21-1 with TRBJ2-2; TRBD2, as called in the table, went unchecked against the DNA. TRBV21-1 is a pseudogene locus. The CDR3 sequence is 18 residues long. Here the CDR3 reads CASRKKAGGLAPAGELFF. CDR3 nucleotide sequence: TGTGCCAGCAGAAAAAAGGCGGGGGGACTAGCGCCGGCCGGGGAGCTGTTTTTT.

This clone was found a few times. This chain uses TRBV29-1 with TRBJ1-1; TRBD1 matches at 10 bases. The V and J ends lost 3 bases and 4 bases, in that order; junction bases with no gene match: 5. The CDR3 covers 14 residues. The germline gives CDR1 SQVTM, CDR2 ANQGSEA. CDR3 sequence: CSVDGTGVSTEAFF. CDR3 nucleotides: TGCAGCGTTGATGGGACAGGGGTGAGCACTGAAGCTTTCTTT. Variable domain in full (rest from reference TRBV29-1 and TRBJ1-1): SAVISQKPSRDICQRGTSLTIQCQVDSQVTMMFWYRQQPGQSLTLIATANQGSEATYESGFVIDKFPISRPNLTFSTLTVSNMSPEDSSIYLCSVDGTGVSTEAFFGQGTRLTVV.

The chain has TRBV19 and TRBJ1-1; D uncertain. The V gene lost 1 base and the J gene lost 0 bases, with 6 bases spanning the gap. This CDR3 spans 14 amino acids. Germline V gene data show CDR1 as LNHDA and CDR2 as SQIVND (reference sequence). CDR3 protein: CASSIVPVNTEAFF. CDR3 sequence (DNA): TGTGCCAGTAGTATAGTCCCCGTGAACACTGAAGCTTTCTTT.

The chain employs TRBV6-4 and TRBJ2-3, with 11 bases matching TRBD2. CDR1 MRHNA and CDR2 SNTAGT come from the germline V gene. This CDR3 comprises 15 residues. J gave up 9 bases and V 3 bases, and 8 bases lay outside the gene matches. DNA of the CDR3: TGTGCCAGCAGTGAAGCTAGCGGGGGGCCAGGCACGCAGTATTTT. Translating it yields CASSEASGGPGTQYF.

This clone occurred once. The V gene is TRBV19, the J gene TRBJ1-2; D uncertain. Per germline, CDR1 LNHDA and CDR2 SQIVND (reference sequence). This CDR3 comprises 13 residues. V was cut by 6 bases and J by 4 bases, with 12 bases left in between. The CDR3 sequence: CASRVEGRYGYTF. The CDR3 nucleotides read TGTGCCAGTAGGGTTGAGGGCCGCTATGGCTACACCTTC.

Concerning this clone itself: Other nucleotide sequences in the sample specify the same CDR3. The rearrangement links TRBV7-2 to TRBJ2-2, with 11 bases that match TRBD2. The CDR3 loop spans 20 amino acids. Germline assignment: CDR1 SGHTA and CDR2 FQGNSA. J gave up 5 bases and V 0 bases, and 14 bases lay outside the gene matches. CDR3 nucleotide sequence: TGTGCCAGCAGCTTAGCGAGTGGGCTAGCGGGGGGTCGGGGAACCGGGGAGCTGTTTTTT. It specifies CASSLASGLAGGRGTGELFF.

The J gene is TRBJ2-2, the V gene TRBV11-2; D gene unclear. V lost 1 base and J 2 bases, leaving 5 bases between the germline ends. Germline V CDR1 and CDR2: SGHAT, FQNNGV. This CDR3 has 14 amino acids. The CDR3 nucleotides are TGTGCCAGCAGCTTAGGGCTTAACACCGGGGAGCTGTTTTTT. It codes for CASSLGLNTGELFF.

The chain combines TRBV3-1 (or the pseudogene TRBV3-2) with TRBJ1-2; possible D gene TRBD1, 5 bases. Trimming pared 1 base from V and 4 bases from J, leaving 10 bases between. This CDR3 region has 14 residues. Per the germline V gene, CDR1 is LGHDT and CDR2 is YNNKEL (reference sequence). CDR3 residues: CASSQVLTAYGYTF. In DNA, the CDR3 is TGTGCCAGCAGCCAAGTGCTGACAGCCTATGGCTACACCTTC.

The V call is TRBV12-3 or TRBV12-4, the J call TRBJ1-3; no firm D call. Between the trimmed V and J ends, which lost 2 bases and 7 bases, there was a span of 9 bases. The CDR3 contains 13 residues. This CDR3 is CASSLQLRNTIYF. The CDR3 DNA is TGTGCCAGCAGTTTACAGCTGCGGAACACCATATATTTT.